The sequence of this T cell receptor beta chain was determined in a study of beta chain features in type 1 diabetes. Broader study findings: Shorter TCRB CDR3s, moderately but significantly so, marked every one of the four CD4+ subsets in Type 1 diabetes patients.

Expressed TCRB transcripts were sequenced after all isolated RNA was converted to cDNA. The data were produced by immunoSEQ multiplex PCR, yet TCRdb's version contains in-frame clones alone and is incomplete. This sample has 15,000 or so clones; 55% to 75% occur once, and the top ten carry 2.5%. The sample holds one count of this clone. Antigen specificity is unknown. The receptor comes from a man aged 25-45 years with type 1 diabetes. Source material: Tregs from blood.

CDR3 nucleotide sequence: TGTGCCAGCAGCCCACGACTAGCGGGGCGGTGGGAGACCCAGTACTTC. Its protein is CASSPRLAGRWETQYF. This chain joins TRBV7-2 and TRBJ2-5; 11 bases align to TRBD2. The J segment lost 5 bases and the V segment lost 5 bases, leaving 10 bases of the junction unmatched. The CDR3 has 16 amino acids. Germline V gene sequence: CDR1 SGHTA, CDR2 FQGNSA.